The 15 T cell receptor beta chains below all came from one sample that was sequenced in a study of cytomegalovirus exposure and HLA in healthy donors. In the PCR, 60 Vbeta and 13 Jbeta primers were used. The repertoire was sequenced with immunoSEQ multiplex PCR; TCRdb's copy has only in-frame clones and lacks some. The data contain around 92,000 clones, 80% of them seen just once; the ten biggest clones take up under 2.5%. What was sequenced was PBMCs. The receptors derive from a young man in good health and CMV-seronegative.

V usage is TRBV4-1 and J usage is TRBJ1-5; no firm D call. The CDR3 consists of 15 residues. CDR1 is MGHRA and CDR2 is YSYEKL in the germline V gene. The V and J ends lost 3 bases and 3 bases respectively, with 12 bases between them. The CDR3 loop reads CASSQRGWLNQPQHF. The CDR3 DNA reads as TGCGCCAGCAGCCAGCGAGGATGGCTCAATCAGCCCCAGCATTTT.

The J gene is TRBJ2-1, the V gene TRBV6-1, with TRBD1 as a possible D gene (6 bases). Trimming pared 2 bases from V and 6 bases from J, leaving 8 bases between. There are 13 residues in the CDR3. In germline, CDR1 is MNHNS, CDR2 SASEGT. CDR3 residues: CASSEKDSNEQFF. CDR3 DNA: TGTGCCAGCAGTGAAAAGGACAGCAATGAGCAGTTCTTC.

A single count supports this clone. The chain joins TRBV5-4 to TRBJ1-1; no clear D. CDR3 length equals 12 residues. V lost 4 bases and J 7 bases, leaving 11 bases between the germline ends. Germline CDR1 reads SGHNT; CDR2 reads YYREEE (reference sequence). The CDR3 DNA sequence: TGTGCCAGCAGCCCCGAAGGAGGTGAAGCTTTCTTT. Protein: CASSPEGGEAFF.

The chain employs TRBV19 and TRBJ1-5; 10 bases line up with TRBD1. The CDR3 covers 15 residues. J was trimmed by 7 bases and V by 2 bases; bases with no gene match: 5. The germline CDR1 and CDR2 sequences are LNHDA and SQIVND (reference sequence). In DNA, the CDR3 is TGTGCCAGTAGTATACTGACAGGGGGCGTCCAGCCCCAGCATTTT. This codes for CASSILTGGVQPQHF.

The J gene is TRBJ1-6, the V gene TRBV6-5, with 11 nucleotides matching TRBD1. The junction had 3 bases not matched to a gene; V was cut back by 5 bases and J by 6 bases. CDR1 and CDR2 from the germline V gene are MNHEY and SVGAGI. This CDR3 has 15 amino acids. The CDR3 here is CASSTGQGANSPLHF. CDR3 bases: TGTGCCAGCAGTACCGGACAGGGGGCTAATTCACCCCTCCACTTT.

The CDR3 sequence is CASSYSYRGDQPQHF. DNA of the CDR3: TGTGCCAGCAGTTACTCGTACAGGGGTGATCAGCCCCAGCATTTT. The rearrangement links TRBV6-5 to TRBJ1-5; 7 positions agree with TRBD1. This CDR3 has 15 amino acids. Trimming took 0 bases from V and 5 from J; bases not matched to a gene: 4. CDR1 is MNHEY and CDR2 is SVGAGI in the germline V gene.

The chain joins TRBV28 to TRBJ2-2, with D maybe TRBD1 (6 bases). Trimming left V 4 bases short and J 8 bases short, with 14 bases between. The CDR3 contains 14 residues. Germline CDR1 is MDHEN and CDR2 is SYDVKM. The DNA for the CDR3 is TGTGCCAGCAGTTCGGGACAAGCTCCGGGGGAGCTGTTTTTT. It is translated as CASSSGQAPGELFF.

The chain combines TRBV7-2 with TRBJ2-7; D perhaps matches TRBD1 (6 bases). Germline-derived CDR1 and CDR2 are SGHTA and FQGNSA. The V and J ends lost 1 base and 4 bases respectively, with 14 bases between them. CDR3 length equals 15 residues. The CDR3: CASSLVRGSRYEQYF. The CDR3 DNA reads TGTGCCAGCAGCTTAGTGAGGGGGAGCCGGTACGAGCAGTACTTC.

The V gene is TRBV6-5, the J gene TRBJ1-5; no clear D. The germline V gene encodes CDR1 MNHEY and CDR2 SVGAGI. V lost 5 bases, J lost 3 bases, and 14 bases lay in between. CDR3 length: 15 residues. The DNA of the CDR3 is TGTGCCAGCAGTGCAGTCAGGCTGAACAATCAGCCCCAGCATTTT. Protein sequence: CASSAVRLNNQPQHF.

The rearrangement links TRBV9 to TRBJ1-2, with 7 positions matching TRBD1. V trimming: 0 bases; J trimming: 8 bases; junction bases outside the gene matches: 10. The V gene's germline CDR1 is SGDLS and CDR2 YYNGEE. The CDR3 totals 15 residues. CDR3 protein: CASSVGGGGLEGYTF. In nucleotides, the CDR3 is TGTGCCAGCAGCGTAGGTGGAGGGGGCCTGGAGGGCTACACCTTC.

The V gene is TRBV19, the J gene TRBJ2-3, with 11 nucleotides matching TRBD2. The J segment lost 0 bases and the V segment lost 4 bases, leaving 3 bases of the junction unmatched. Looked up from germline, CDR1 is LNHDA and CDR2 is SQIVND (reference sequence). This CDR3 is built from 16 residues. The CDR3 is CASSRIAGGSTDTQYF. As DNA, the CDR3 is TGTGCCAGTAGTAGAATAGCGGGGGGGAGCACAGATACGCAGTATTTT. The full variable domain, with the rest looked up from reference TRBV19 and TRBJ2-3, is DGGITQSPKYLFRKEGQNVTLSCEQNLNHDAMYWYRQDPGQGLRLIYYSQIVNDFQKGDIAEGYSVSREKKESFPLTVTSAQKNPTAFYLCASSRIAGGSTDTQYFGPGTRLTVL.

The gene calls are TRBV18 and TRBJ2-5, with TRBD2 as a possible D gene (6 bases). The CDR3 loop spans 15 amino acids. The V and J ends lost 3 bases and 11 bases respectively, with 22 bases between them. CDR1 is KGHSH and CDR2 is LQKENI in the germline V gene. The DNA of the CDR3 is TGTGCCAGCTCACCGCCATCTGGAGGGCAGGGCGAACAGTACTTC. Translated: CASSPPSGGQGEQYF.

The chain links TRBV6-1 to TRBJ1-2; D is possibly TRBD1 (6 bases). This CDR3 comprises 13 residues. CDR1 and CDR2 (germline): MNHNS, SASEGT. V gave up 1 base and J gave up 5 bases, with 8 bases separating them. CDR3 amino acids: CASSEDGQYGYTF. The CDR3 DNA reads TGTGCCAGCAGTGAAGATGGACAGTATGGCTACACCTTC.

The chain is built from TRBV9 and TRBJ2-3; 9 bases match TRBD1. J gave up 1 base and V 8 bases, and 8 bases lay outside the gene matches. The germline V gene encodes CDR1 SGDLS and CDR2 YYNGEE. CDR3 length: 15 amino acids. The CDR3 region is CASDTGGRGTDTQYF. The CDR3 nucleotides are TGTGCCAGTGATACAGGGGGCAGGGGCACAGATACGCAGTATTTT.

A single count supports this clone. This chain joins TRBV20-1 and TRBJ2-3, with TRBD1 as a possible D gene (5 bases). The germline CDR1 and CDR2 sequences are DFQATT and SNEGSKA (reference sequence). The length of the CDR3 is 11 residues. V was clipped by 5 bases and J by 5 bases, with 8 bases between them. This CDR3 reads CSAYTGDTQYF. The CDR3 bases are TGCAGTGCTTATACAGGAGATACGCAGTATTTT.